Included here is one T cell receptor beta chain sequence, with context. The antigen remains undetermined. The V gene's germline CDR1 is SNHLY and CDR2 FYNNEI. CDR3 length: 15 residues. V shed 4 bases and J 0 bases; nucleotides not matched to a gene: 6. The data were obtained in a study of cytomegalovirus exposure and HLA in healthy donors. Study in general: Most genotyped donors, approximately 77% of about 360, had Caucasian-associated genetic ancestry.

Study-wide points: Later on, a genetic analysis was performed. It linked a missense variant in DCLRE1C with V- and J-gene trimming of TCR beta. Some segments of the V type, notably TRBV6-2 and TRBV6-3, were excluded as indistinguishable.

The primer mix had 60 Vbeta and 13 Jbeta primers. Authors' data handling: Later, some 79 million unique TCR beta chains were counted in an analysis, and 10 million to 12 million of them were shared. Generated by immunoSEQ multiplex PCR, the TCRdb table keeps only in-frame clones and is missing some. V and J calls and clone size are those listed in that table; D and trimming were worked out from the DNA. Here the sample spans under 150,000 clones, 55% to 80% being singletons. The origin of this receptor is a woman in her 40s in good health and CMV-seronegative. The rearrangement joins TRBV2 to TRBJ2-7; 7 bases are shared with TRBD1. Sequencing used PBMCs. The CDR3 loop reads CASSGLGQLSYEQYF. In DNA, the CDR3 is TGTGCCAGCAGTGGATTGGGACAGCTCTCCTACGAGCAGTACTTC.